This TCR beta chain was profiled in a study of shared clonotypes between healthy human individuals. CDR3 size: 16 residues. The germline CDR1 and CDR2 sequences are SGDLS and YYNGEE. Unmatched junction bases numbered 10, after V lost 0 bases and J lost 7 bases. The naive CD8 subset, CD45RO-negative cells positively selected for CCR7, excluded terminally differentiated effector memory CD45RA+ cells. Sequencing used immunoSEQ multiplex PCR; TCRdb keeps in-frame clones, though not all of them. The table has 760,000 or so clones, around 96% seen once; the top ten hold roughly 0.23%. This chain uses TRBV9 with TRBJ2-1, with TRBD2 matching over 7 bases. Sequencing was carried out using naive CD8+ T cells sorted from blood. This sequence originates from a man between 25 and 39 years old in good health. CDR3 in DNA: TGTGCCAGCAGCGTAGATGTGGGGGAGGGAGGGAATGAGCAGTTCTTC. This codes for CASSVDVGEGGNEQFF. The whole variable domain, remainder taken from reference TRBV9 and TRBJ2-1, is DSGVTQTPKHLITATGQRVTLRCSPRSGDLSVYWYQQSLDQGLQFLIQYYNGEERAKGNILERFSAQQFPDLHSELNLSSLELGDSALYFCASSVDVGEGGNEQFFGPGTRLTVL.